The entry below describes one T cell receptor (beta chain). Its antigen remains undetermined. Within one base of it there is no much larger clone, and no base qualities were kept. This record belongs to a study of graft-versus-host responses after intestinal transplantation (dated by TCRdb to about 2021). About the full investigation: The transplants that recipients received were multivisceral, liver-intestinal, or isolated intestinal. Samples from a few later patients were sequenced in-house on an Illumina MiSeq with MiXCR processing rather than by the commercial service. A peak of at least 4% donor T cells among recipient peripheral blood mononuclear cells was the definition used for donor T cell macrochimerism. All recipients received anti-thymocyte globulin induction followed by maintenance tacrolimus and steroids for roughly 3 years. Bulk TCR-beta CDR3 sequencing was used to track graft-versus-host and host-versus-graft alloreactive T cell clones in the graft, circulation and bone marrow after intestinal transplantation. The cohort enrolled approximately 24 intestinal transplant recipients including one retransplant, and a few patients lacking pretransplant specimens were excluded. Alloreactive clones were identified by sequencing pre-transplant mixed lymphocyte reaction products and comparing them with unstimulated pre-transplant donor and recipient T cells.

Overall results and qualifications from the work: In the allografts of patients with donor T cell macrochimerism, GvH to HvG T cell clonal ratios were high. GvH clones were detected in recipient bone marrow, and some appeared earlier in ileal mucosa or blood, consistent with an intestinal mucosal origin. Early after transplant, peak levels of circulating GvH clones were found to be associated with declines in HvG clones. The relatively low number and heterogeneity of intestinal transplant patients limited the conclusions.

As encoded in the germline V gene, CDR1 is SGHTA while CDR2 is FQGTGA. The CDR3, from cysteine to phenylalanine, totals 14 residues. Just the 42-base CDR3 DNA is kept, in frame starting at base 1. The V and J ends are trimmed by 5 bases and 6 bases, leaving 14 bases between them. Blood samples were collected up to 4 times in the first month after transplant and then at least monthly when available. Library method: the immunoSEQ multiplex PCR assay. High-throughput TCR-beta CDR3 sequencing of genomic DNA from most patients was performed by Adaptive Biotechnologies. The authors' analysis ran thus. TCR sequencing data for 15 to 20 patients were retrieved from Adaptive's ImmunoSEQ software; a few other patients were processed with MiXCR and VDJtools. Because the origin of CDR3 nucleotide sequences shared between donor and recipient could not be assigned, those sequences were removed. Alloreactive clones required at least 2-fold expansion over unstimulated cells and minimum CFSE-low frequency of 0.002% (template counts) or 0.001% (read counts). Clones detected in sequenced pre-transplant spleen, lymph node, or MLR CFSE-low populations of the donor or recipient were defined as mappable. The cumulative frequency of alloreactive clones was calculated as a percentage of all sequences, weighted by copy number. What TCRdb holds here is the immuneACCESS table cut down to in-frame rearrangements. Part of the clones is not present; checked against another copy, under half of the missing clones reflect an unresolved V gene, and the others are unexplained. V and J calls and clone size are copied from that table; D and trimming were computed from the DNA. This sample gives roughly 13,000 clones in total; roughly 83% of them show up just once. In total, the top ten clones hold over 8.5% of the sample.

The TCR was taken from a human patient who received an intestinal transplant, so some T cells may come from the graft donor. This chain is built from TRBV7-3 and TRBJ2-1; the D gene assignment is ambiguous. The sequences come from PBMCs, collected roughly 290 days after intestinal transplant. The encoded CDR3 is CASSLAGSTNEQFF. At the DNA level, the sequence is TGTGCCAGCAGCCTGGCAGGATCTACCAATGAGCAGTTCTTC.